This T cell receptor (beta chain) was identified during a study of T cell repertoires in cytomegalovirus infection. At the level of the study: The authors relied on CMV epitopes, both recently identified HLA-C-restricted and well-studied HLA-B-restricted. Carrying CMV and the relevant HLA type showed in public TCR beta signatures.

This clonotype has more than one count but fewer than ten. The antigen is undetermined. Study-level results: Cumulative frequency of public TCR beta families picked out carriers of CMV plus the relevant HLA.

MiXCR was run by TCRdb on the reads, yielding one entry per CDR3 protein. The data contain hundreds of thousands of distinct CDR3 sequences, around 35% of them seen just once; the ten biggest clones take up 15% to 20%. V shed 5 bases and J 7 bases; nucleotides not matched to a gene: 10. The CDR3 has 15 residues. This rearrangement joins TRBV12-3 or TRBV12-4 to TRBJ1-5, with 8 bases lining up with TRBD1. The source is a human donor in good health (CMV status not recorded). Some clones in this sample may be carry-over from other donors' samples. Sample: cultured PBMCs, taken from culture after CMV antigen stimulation. This chain's CDR3 is CASSLGTGGPQPQHF. The CDR3 coding sequence is TGTGCCAGCAGTCTGGGCACAGGGGGTCCCCAGCCCCAGCATTTT.